This entry is about one T cell receptor (beta chain). Its antigen is not identified. This sample was included in a study of shared clonotypes between healthy human individuals. Profiling relied on immunoSEQ multiplex PCR, and the TCRdb table lists in-frame clones only, not all of them. The sample holds under 1,900,000 clones, roughly 98.5% seen once. V lost 3 bases and J lost 0; bases outside the gene matches: 7. The germline gives CDR1 KGHSH, CDR2 LQKENI. The CDR3 runs 17 residues. General observations from the study: The sharing of approximately 4.6% of naive CD4 clonotypes was seen across a handful of donors. The expectation was that sequencing depth would affect clonotype sharing among donors. Sorted-subset sequencing was shown by rarefaction to be incomplete despite large depth.

V and J are TRBV18 and TRBJ2-3; TRBD2 matches at 9 bases. Sequencing was done on a sample of naive CD4+ T cells sorted from blood. The subset is: CD45RA+ positively selected. This TCR was recovered from a man younger than 45 in good health. CDR3 coding DNA: TGTGCCAGCTCACCGAGAGAGGGACTAGCAAGCACAGATACGCAGTATTTT. As protein: CASSPREGLASTDTQYF. The full variable domain, with the rest looked up from reference TRBV18 and TRBJ2-3, is NAGVMQNPRHLVRRRGQEARLRCSPMKGHSHVYWYRQLPEEGLKFMVYLQKENIIDESGMPKERFSAEFPKEGPSILRIQQVVRGDSAAYFCASSPREGLASTDTQYFGPGTRLTVL.